Many counts were recorded for the clone carrying this TCR beta chain. Its target is not known. Each patient came to thyroid surgery without any prior treatment (of any kind). Deletions cut 0 bases from V and 4 bases from J, with 18 bases between. CDR1 and CDR2 (germline): SGDLS, YYNGEE. There are 17 residues in the CDR3. In the study's own analysis: The authors used CDR3 differences across clinicopathological groups to build a distant-metastasis classifier for papillary thyroid cancer. TCRdb redid the clone calls on the PCR reads using MiXCR. Here the V and J calls rest on TCRdb's processing, not on the authors' analysis. The top ten clones hold approximately 4.9% of a sample with about 27,000 clones, under 15% of them seen once. These data belong to a study of metastatic and nonmetastatic thyroid tumors. Points from the study as a whole: Reported TCR beta diversity, measured in blood and tumor, was significantly higher for malignant thyroid tumors than for benign nodules.

Source material: blood. This chain uses TRBV9 with TRBJ2-3; possibly TRBD2 for D (5 bases). This receptor was obtained from a female donor with papillary thyroid cancer or a benign thyroid nodule (not recorded which). Some clones in this sample may be carry-over from other donors' samples. CDR3 sequence: CASSVGGSPTLADTQYF. The DNA of the CDR3 is TGTGCCAGCAGCGTAGGAGGGTCCCCCACATTGGCAGATACGCAGTATTTT.